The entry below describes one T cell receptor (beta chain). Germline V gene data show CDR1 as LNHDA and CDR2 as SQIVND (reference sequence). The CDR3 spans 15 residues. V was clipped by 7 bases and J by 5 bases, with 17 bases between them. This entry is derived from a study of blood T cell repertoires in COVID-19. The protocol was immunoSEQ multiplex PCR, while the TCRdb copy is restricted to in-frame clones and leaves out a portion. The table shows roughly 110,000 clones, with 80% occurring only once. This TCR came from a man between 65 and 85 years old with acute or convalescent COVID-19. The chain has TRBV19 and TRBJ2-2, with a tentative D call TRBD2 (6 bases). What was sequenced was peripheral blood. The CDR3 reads CASIISGSTTGELFF. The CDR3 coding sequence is TGTGCCAGTATTATTTCCGGGAGTACGACCGGGGAGCTGTTTTTT.